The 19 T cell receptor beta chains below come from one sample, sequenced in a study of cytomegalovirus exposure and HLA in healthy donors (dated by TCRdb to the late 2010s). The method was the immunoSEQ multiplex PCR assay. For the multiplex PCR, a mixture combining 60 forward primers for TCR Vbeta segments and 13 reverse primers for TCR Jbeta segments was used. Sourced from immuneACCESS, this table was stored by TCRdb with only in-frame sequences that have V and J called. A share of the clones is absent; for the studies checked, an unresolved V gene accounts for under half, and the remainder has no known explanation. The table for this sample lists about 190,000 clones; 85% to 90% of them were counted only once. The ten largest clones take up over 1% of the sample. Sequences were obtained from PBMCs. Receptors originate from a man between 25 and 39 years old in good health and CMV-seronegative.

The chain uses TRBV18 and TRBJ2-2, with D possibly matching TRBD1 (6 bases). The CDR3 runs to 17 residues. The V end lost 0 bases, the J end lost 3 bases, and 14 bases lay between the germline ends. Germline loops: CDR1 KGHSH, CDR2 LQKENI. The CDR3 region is CASSPPVTGPYTGELFF. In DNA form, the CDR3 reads TGTGCCAGCTCACCACCGGTTACAGGGCCTTACACCGGGGAGCTGTTTTTT.

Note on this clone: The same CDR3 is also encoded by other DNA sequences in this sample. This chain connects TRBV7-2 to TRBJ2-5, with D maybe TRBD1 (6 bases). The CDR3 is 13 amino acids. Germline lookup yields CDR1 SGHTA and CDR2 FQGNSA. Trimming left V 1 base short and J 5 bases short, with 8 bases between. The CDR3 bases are TGTGCCAGCAGCTTAGGCAGGGGTGAGACCCAGTACTTC. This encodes CASSLGRGETQYF. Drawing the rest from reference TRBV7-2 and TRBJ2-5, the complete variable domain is GAGVSQSPSNKVTEKGKDVELRCDPISGHTALYWYRQSLGQGLEFLIYFQGNSAPDKSGLPSDRFSAERTGGSVSTLTIQRTQQEDSAVYLCASSLGRGETQYFGPGTRLLVL.

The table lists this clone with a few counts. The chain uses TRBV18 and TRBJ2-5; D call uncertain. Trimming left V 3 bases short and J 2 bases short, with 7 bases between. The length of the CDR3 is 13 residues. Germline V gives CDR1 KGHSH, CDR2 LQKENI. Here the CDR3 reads CASSPRTQETQYF. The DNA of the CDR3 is TGTGCCAGCTCACCGCGAACGCAAGAGACCCAGTACTTC.

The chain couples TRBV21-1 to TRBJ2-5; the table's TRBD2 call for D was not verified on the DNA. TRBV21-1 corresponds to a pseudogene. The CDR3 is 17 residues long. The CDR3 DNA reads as TGTGCCAGCAGCAGGGGTTTCTTGCGGGAGGGAGAGGAGACCCAGTACTTC. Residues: CASSRGFLREGEETQYF.

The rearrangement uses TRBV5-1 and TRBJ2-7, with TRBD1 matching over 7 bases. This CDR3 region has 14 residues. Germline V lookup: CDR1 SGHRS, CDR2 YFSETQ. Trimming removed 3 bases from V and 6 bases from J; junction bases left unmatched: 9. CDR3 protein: CASSWGQTALEQYF. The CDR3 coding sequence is TGCGCCAGCAGCTGGGGACAGACAGCTCTCGAGCAGTACTTC.

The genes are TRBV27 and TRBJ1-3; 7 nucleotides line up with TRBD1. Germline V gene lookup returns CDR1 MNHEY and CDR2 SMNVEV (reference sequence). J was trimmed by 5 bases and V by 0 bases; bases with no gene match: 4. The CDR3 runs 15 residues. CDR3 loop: CASSLSVDRRNTIYF. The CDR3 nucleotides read TGTGCCAGCAGTTTATCCGTGGACAGGCGAAACACCATATATTTT.

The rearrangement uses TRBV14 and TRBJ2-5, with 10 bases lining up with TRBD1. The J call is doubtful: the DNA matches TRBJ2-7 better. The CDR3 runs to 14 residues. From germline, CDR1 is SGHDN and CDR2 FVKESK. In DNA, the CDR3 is TGTGCCAGCAGCATGGGGACAGGGGCCTACGAGCAGTACTTC. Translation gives CASSMGTGAYEQYF.

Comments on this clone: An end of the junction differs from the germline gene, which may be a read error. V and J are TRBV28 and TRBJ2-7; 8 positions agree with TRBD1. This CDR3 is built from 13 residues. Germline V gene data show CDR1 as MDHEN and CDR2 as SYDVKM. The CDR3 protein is CATTTDRGNEQCF. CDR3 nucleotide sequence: TGTGCCACTACGACTGACAGGGGAAACGAGCAGTGCTTC. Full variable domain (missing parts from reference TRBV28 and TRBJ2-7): DVKVTQSSRYLVKRTGEKVFLECVQDMDHENMFWYRQDPGLGLRLIYFSYDVKMKEKGDIPEGYSVSREKKERFSLILESASTNQTSMYLCATTTDRGNEQCFGPGTRLTVT.

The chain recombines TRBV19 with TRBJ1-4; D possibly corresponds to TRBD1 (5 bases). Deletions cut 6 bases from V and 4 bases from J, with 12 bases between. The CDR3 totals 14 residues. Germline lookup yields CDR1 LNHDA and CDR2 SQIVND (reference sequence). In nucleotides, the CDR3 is TGTGCCAGTAGCGAAGGTAGGGGTAATGAAAAACTGTTTTTT. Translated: CASSEGRGNEKLFF.

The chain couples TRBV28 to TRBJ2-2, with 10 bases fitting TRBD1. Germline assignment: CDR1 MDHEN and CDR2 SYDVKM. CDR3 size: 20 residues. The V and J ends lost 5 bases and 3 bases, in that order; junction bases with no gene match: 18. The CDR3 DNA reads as TGTGCCAGCAGTCCAGGGTTTTTATGGGGGACAGGGGATGACACCGGGGAGCTGTTTTTT. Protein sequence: CASSPGFLWGTGDDTGELFF.

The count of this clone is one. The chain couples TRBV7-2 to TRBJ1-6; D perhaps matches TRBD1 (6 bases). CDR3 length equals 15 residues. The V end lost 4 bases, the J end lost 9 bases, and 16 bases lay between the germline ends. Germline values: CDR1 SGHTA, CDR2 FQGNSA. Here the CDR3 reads CASSSVQGGSSPLHF. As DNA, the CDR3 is TGTGCCAGCAGCTCAGTACAGGGCGGGAGTTCACCCCTCCACTTT.

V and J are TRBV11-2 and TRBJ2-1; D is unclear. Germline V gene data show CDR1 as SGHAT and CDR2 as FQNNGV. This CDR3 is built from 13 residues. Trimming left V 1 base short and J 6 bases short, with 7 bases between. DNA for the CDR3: TGTGCCAGCAGCTTAGCGCGGAGCAATGAGCAGTTCTTC. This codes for CASSLARSNEQFF.

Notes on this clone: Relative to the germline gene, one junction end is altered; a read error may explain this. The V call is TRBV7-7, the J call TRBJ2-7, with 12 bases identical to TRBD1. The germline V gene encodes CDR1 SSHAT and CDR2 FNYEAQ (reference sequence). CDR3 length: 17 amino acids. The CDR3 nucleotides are TGTGCTAGCAGCCCAGGGACAGGGGGCTTATTATCGGCTGAGCAGTACTTC. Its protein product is CASSPGTGGLLSAEQYF.

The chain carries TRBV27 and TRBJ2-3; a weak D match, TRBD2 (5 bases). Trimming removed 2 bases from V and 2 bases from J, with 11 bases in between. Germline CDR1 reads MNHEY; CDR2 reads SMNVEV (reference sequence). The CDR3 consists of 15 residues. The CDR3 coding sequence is TGTGCCAGCAGTTTAGGAGACGGGATCACAGATACGCAGTATTTT. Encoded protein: CASSLGDGITDTQYF.

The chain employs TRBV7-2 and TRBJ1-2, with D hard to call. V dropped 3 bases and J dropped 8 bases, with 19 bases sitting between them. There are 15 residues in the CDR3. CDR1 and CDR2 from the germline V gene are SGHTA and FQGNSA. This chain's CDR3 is CASSLTWSGVFGYTF. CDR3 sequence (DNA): TGTGCCAGCAGCTTGACGTGGTCAGGTGTATTCGGCTACACCTTC. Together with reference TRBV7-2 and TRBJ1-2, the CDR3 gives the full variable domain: GAGVSQSPSNKVTEKGKDVELRCDPISGHTALYWYRQSLGQGLEFLIYFQGNSAPDKSGLPSDRFSAERTGGSVSTLTIQRTQQEDSAVYLCASSLTWSGVFGYTFGSGTRLTVV.

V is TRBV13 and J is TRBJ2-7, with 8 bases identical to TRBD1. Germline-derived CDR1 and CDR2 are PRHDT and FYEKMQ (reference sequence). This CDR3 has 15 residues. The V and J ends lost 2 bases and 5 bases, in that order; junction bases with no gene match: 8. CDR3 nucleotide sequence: TGTGCCAGCAGCTTAAGGACAGGGTACTTAGACGAGCAGTACTTC. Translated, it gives CASSLRTGYLDEQYF. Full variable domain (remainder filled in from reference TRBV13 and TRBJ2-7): AAGVIQSPRHLIKEKRETATLKCYPIPRHDTVYWYQQGPGQDPQFLISFYEKMQSDKGSIPDRFSAQQFSDYHSELNMSSLELGDSALYFCASSLRTGYLDEQYFGPGTRLTVT.

Written as DNA, the CDR3 is TGCGCCAGCAGGTCGGCACAGGGTGTAGAAGAGCAGTTCTTC. It yields the protein CASRSAQGVEEQFF. V is TRBV5-1 and J is TRBJ2-1, with a tentative D call TRBD1 (6 bases). Trimming stripped 5 bases from V and 10 bases from J, with 19 bases between. Looked up from germline, CDR1 is SGHRS and CDR2 is YFSETQ. CDR3 length: 14 residues.

CDR3 coding DNA: TGTGCCAGCAGTCCGCCGGGACAGGGGAATCAGCCCCAGCATTTT. Its translation: CASSPPGQGNQPQHF. The rearrangement links TRBV6-5 to TRBJ1-5, with TRBD1 matching 10 bases. This CDR3 spans 15 amino acids. V lost 5 bases and J lost 4; bases outside the gene matches: 5. Per germline, CDR1 MNHEY and CDR2 SVGAGI.

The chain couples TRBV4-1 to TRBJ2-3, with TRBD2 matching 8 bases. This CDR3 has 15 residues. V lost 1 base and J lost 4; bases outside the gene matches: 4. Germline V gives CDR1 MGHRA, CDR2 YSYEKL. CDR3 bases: TGCGCCAGCAGCCAAGGTAGCGGGATACCAGATACGCAGTATTTT. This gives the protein CASSQGSGIPDTQYF.